The rows below give T cell receptor beta chains drawn from one sample of a study of OX40 agonist ivuxolimab in advanced cancers. Only in-frame clones appear in the TCRdb table, and some are missing; sequencing was by immunoSEQ multiplex PCR. The sample yields about 82,000 clones, 91% seen once. The material sequenced was CD4+ or CD8+ T cells sorted from blood, taken in a trial of the OX40 agonist ivuxolimab. These receptors all stem from an adult with an advanced solid tumor such as melanoma, head and neck, liver or kidney cancer. The CDR3 runs from the conserved cysteine through the conserved F or W. A D gene is named only where the DNA matches it firmly. The listing skips clone size in some rows; elsewhere it reads once, few, many or a size class.

CDR3aa,CDR3nt,j_gene,abundance,v_gene,d_gene
CASSPEVGTEAFF,TGTGCCAGCAGCCCCGAGGTAGGCACTGAAGCTTTCTTT,TRBJ1-1,-,TRBV7-2,-
CASSNWGEQFF,TGTGCCAGCAGCAATTGGGGTGAGCAGTTCTTC,TRBJ2-1,-,TRBV21-1,-
CASSHLNNEQFF,TGTGCCAGCAGCCACCTTAACAATGAGCAGTTCTTC,TRBJ2-1,once,TRBV4-2,-
CASRLDRSSNQPQHF,TGTGCCAGCAGGCTGGACAGGTCAAGCAATCAGCCCCAGCATTTT,TRBJ1-5,-,TRBV28,TRBD1
CASSRAGTATTDTQYF,TGTGCCAGCAGTAGAGCCGGGACAGCGACGACAGATACGCAGTATTTT,TRBJ2-3,-,TRBV9,TRBD1
CAWAQTGGEQYF,TGTGCCTGGGCCCAGACAGGGGGCGAGCAGTACTTC,TRBJ2-7,-,TRBV30,TRBD1
CASSLDGFPGTDTQYF,TGCGCCAGCAGCTTGGATGGCTTCCCGGGCACAGATACGCAGTATTTT,TRBJ2-3,-,TRBV5-1,-
CASSLGVGRTEAFF,TGTGCCAGCAGCTTAGGGGTAGGGCGGACTGAAGCTTTCTTT,TRBJ1-1,-,TRBV7-9,-
CATSRVIGPGAVNTEAFF,TGTGCCACCAGCAGAGTTATCGGGCCAGGGGCCGTAAACACTGAAGCTTTCTTT,TRBJ1-1,-,TRBV15,-
CASGVGAANTEAFF,TGTGCCAGCGGGGTGGGGGCCGCTAACACTGAAGCTTTCTTT,TRBJ1-1,few,TRBV28,-
CASSLTGPYEQYF,TGCGCCAGCAGCTTGACAGGGCCCTACGAGCAGTACTTC,TRBJ2-7,-,TRBV5-1,-
CASSLAPGGSGELFF,TGCGCCAGCAGCCTAGCTCCTGGGGGCTCCGGGGAGCTGTTTTTT,TRBJ2-2,-,TRBV4-1,-
CASSYSFRTGVSEAFF,TGTGCCAGCAGTTACAGCTTCCGGACAGGGGTTTCTGAAGCTTTCTTT,TRBJ1-1,-,TRBV6-5,TRBD1
CASSLRSGGYFGNTIYF,TGTGCCAGCAGTTTACGAAGCGGGGGCTATTTTGGAAACACCATATATTTT,TRBJ1-3,-,TRBV28,-
CASRPSEYNEQFF,TGTGCCAGCAGACCCTCGGAGTACAATGAGCAGTTCTTC,TRBJ2-1,-,TRBV28,-
CASSLRTSALPSTQYF,TGCGCCAGCAGCCTCCGGACTAGCGCCCTCCCCAGTACGCAGTATTTT,TRBJ2-3,-,TRBV5-1,TRBD2
CASSLLVGMRTDTQYF,TGTGCCAGCAGCTTGCTAGTAGGCATGCGCACAGATACGCAGTATTTT,TRBJ2-3,-,TRBV5-5,-
CASGKREYYNEQFF,TGCGCCAGCGGGAAGCGGGAGTACTACAATGAGCAGTTCTTC,TRBJ2-1,-,TRBV10-1,TRBD2
CASSIRTGGAEAFF,TGTGCCAGTAGTATTAGGACAGGGGGAGCTGAAGCTTTCTTT,TRBJ1-1,-,TRBV19,TRBD1
CASSEHGAGGSTGELFF,TGTGCCAGCAGTGAACACGGAGCGGGAGGAAGCACCGGGGAGCTGTTTTTT,TRBJ2-2,-,TRBV2,TRBD2
CASRRAAGTAKTINEQFF,TGTGCCAGCAGGCGTGCCGCGGGGACGGCTAAGACTATTAATGAGCAGTTCTTC,TRBJ2-1,once,TRBV5-4,-
CASSGVGVGQYF,TGTGCCAGCAGTGGGGTAGGAGTAGGGCAGTATTTT,TRBJ2-3,-,TRBV27,-